The entry below gives a single T cell receptor beta chain sequence along with its context. There are 13 residues in the CDR3. Looked up from germline, CDR1 is MNHEY and CDR2 is SVGAGI. The junction had 2 bases not matched to a gene; V was cut back by 9 bases and J by 1 base. These data belong to a study of blood T cell repertoires in COVID-19. Some clones are missing from TCRdb's copy, which holds only in-frame ones; the method was immunoSEQ multiplex PCR. The table lists under 400,000 clones, around 87% of them singletons. The source of this sequence is a man aged 40-49 years in a cohort exposed to, infected with or recovered from COVID-19 (not recorded which). The chain recombines TRBV6-5 with TRBJ1-5; 8 nucleotides agree with TRBD1. The specimen sequenced was PBMCs or T cells enriched from blood (not recorded which). Here the CDR3 DNA reads TGTGCCAGACGGGACAGGAGCAATCAGCCCCAGCATTTT. Protein sequence: CARRDRSNQPQHF.